These 17 T cell receptor beta chains were all obtained from the same sample, sequenced in a study of CD8+ T cells in alopecia areata. Following extraction, RNA underwent reverse transcription to cDNA, which served as the sequencing template. Method: immunoSEQ multiplex PCR; TCRdb's copy keeps in-frame clones and lacks some. This table has some 210,000 clones, approximately 61% appearing once. Sequencing was performed on CD4+ T cells sorted from blood, taken at week 0. The receptors were gathered from a human donor with alopecia areata.

This clone turned up a few times. Other DNA sequences from this sample encode an identical CDR3 as well. The chain recombines TRBV18 with TRBJ2-7; D unclear. This CDR3 is built from 12 residues. The V end lost 1 base, the J end lost 3 bases, and 4 bases lay between the germline ends. From germline, CDR1 is KGHSH and CDR2 LQKENI. The CDR3 DNA reads TGTGCCAGCTCACCACTAGGCTACGAGCAGTACTTC. Protein product: CASSPLGYEQYF.

The V gene is TRBV25-1, the J gene TRBJ1-1, with 8 bases that match TRBD1. J lost 4 bases, V lost 3 bases, and 10 bases had no gene match. Germline CDR1 MGHDK, CDR2 SYGVNS. The CDR3 loop spans 16 amino acids. DNA for the CDR3: TGTGCCAGCAGTGAGCTTGTTATACAGGGGGGCACTGAAGCTTTCTTT. Its protein product is CASSELVIQGGTEAFF.

The chain links TRBV7-9 to TRBJ2-7; 9 positions agree with TRBD2. Per the germline V gene, CDR1 is SEHNR and CDR2 is FQNEAQ (reference sequence). Germline trimming cut 4 bases from V and 4 bases from J; bases unmatched to any gene: 8. The CDR3 extends over 15 amino acids. The CDR3 reads CASSSGLALLYEQYF. The CDR3, as DNA: TGTGCCAGCAGCTCAGGACTAGCGTTATTGTACGAGCAGTACTTC. Supplemented by reference TRBV7-9 and TRBJ2-7, the full variable domain reads DTGVSQNPRHKITKRGQNVTFRCDPISEHNRLYWYRQTLGQGPEFLTYFQNEAQLEKSRLLSDRFSAERPKGSFSTLEIQRTEQGDSAMYLCASSSGLALLYEQYFGPGTRLTVT.

This clone was found a few times. The gene calls are TRBV29-1 and TRBJ2-1, with 8 nucleotides matching TRBD1. This CDR3 spans 15 amino acids. V lost 6 bases, J lost 5 bases, and 12 bases stayed unmatched. Germline loops: CDR1 SQVTM, CDR2 ANQGSEA. The CDR3 spells CSVRGTGENHNEQFF. The CDR3 nucleotides read TGCAGCGTGAGGGGGACAGGAGAAAATCACAATGAGCAGTTCTTC.

The chain recombines TRBV27 with TRBJ2-1, with D possibly called TRBD1 or TRBD2 (6 bases each). The CDR3 is 12 amino acids. Trimming stripped 8 bases from V and 12 bases from J, with 17 bases between. Germline lookup yields CDR1 MNHEY and CDR2 SMNVEV (reference sequence). Here the CDR3 reads CASARRGASQFF. CDR3 DNA: TGTGCCAGCGCCAGGAGGGGGGCCTCGCAGTTCTTC.

This clone came up a few times. The J gene is TRBJ1-6, the V gene TRBV30; D unclear. The germline V and J ends were trimmed by 4 bases and 13 bases, with 20 bases remaining between them. CDR1 GTSNPN and CDR2 SVGIG come from the germline V gene (reference sequence). This CDR3 is 14 amino acids long. CDR3 nucleotide sequence: TGTGCCTGGATGGACGGAGTACATCTGCCTCCCCTCCACTTT. Protein product: CAWMDGVHLPPLHF.

This clone was detected a few times. This chain links TRBV6-6 with TRBJ2-7; 8 bases line up with TRBD1. The CDR3 covers 13 residues. V lost 6 bases and J lost 0; bases outside the gene matches: 1. Germline CDR1 MNHNY, CDR2 SVGAGI (reference sequence). CDR3 residues: CASSRGPSYEQYF. The CDR3 bases are TGTGCCAGCAGCAGGGGGCCCTCCTACGAGCAGTACTTC.

The chain recombines TRBV7-2 with TRBJ2-1; no reliable D call. The V gene's germline CDR1 is SGHTA and CDR2 FQGNSA. V was pared by 5 bases and J by 4 bases, with 12 bases between. The CDR3 has 14 residues. The CDR3 spells CASSRGGGYNEQFF. The DNA of the CDR3 is TGTGCCAGCAGCCGCGGCGGTGGTTACAATGAGCAGTTCTTC.

This clone turned up a few times. V usage is TRBV19 and J usage is TRBJ2-1, with D perhaps TRBD1 (5 bases). CDR1 is LNHDA and CDR2 is SQIVND in the germline V gene (reference sequence). V was pared by 2 bases and J by 6 bases, with 11 bases between. There are 14 residues in the CDR3. CDR3 DNA: TGTGCCAGTAGTATACAAAGGGGCCTCAATGAGCAGTTCTTC. Its translation is CASSIQRGLNEQFF.

In this sample, this clone turned up a few times. J is TRBJ2-3 and V is TRBV11-3, with D hard to call. V was cut by 2 bases and J by 6 bases, with 3 bases left in between. Germline V lookup: CDR1 SGHNT, CDR2 YENEEA. The CDR3 consists of 11 residues. As DNA, the CDR3 is TGTGCCAGCAGCTTACTGGATACGCAGTATTTT. It specifies CASSLLDTQYF.

The chain has TRBV7-8 and TRBJ1-3; no clear D gene. The CDR3 runs to 14 residues. CDR1 is SGHVS, CDR2 FQNEAQ, per germline. Trimming removed 5 bases at V and 0 bases at J, with 8 bases between. CDR3 in DNA: TGTGCCAGCAGCCCCGGGCCCTCTGGAAACACCATATATTTT. Amino acids: CASSPGPSGNTIYF.

This rearrangement joins TRBV30 to TRBJ2-3; 9 positions match TRBD2. This CDR3 has 15 amino acids. The germline V gene has CDR1 GTSNPN and CDR2 SVGIG (reference sequence). After removal of 4 bases from V and 6 bases from J, the junction contained 11 bases not matched to a gene. CDR3 region: CAWKAGGKSWDTQYF. The CDR3 nucleotides read TGTGCCTGGAAGGCGGGAGGGAAGTCTTGGGATACGCAGTATTTT.

The V gene is TRBV11-2, the J gene TRBJ2-6, with 8 bases identical to TRBD2. The ends lost 4 bases at V and 1 base at J; junction bases unmatched: 6. From germline, CDR1 is SGHAT and CDR2 FQNNGV. This CDR3 is 17 amino acids long. CDR3 in amino acids: CASSWQREQSGANVLTF. The CDR3 DNA follows: TGTGCCAGCAGCTGGCAGCGGGAGCAGTCTGGGGCCAACGTCCTGACTTTC.

The sample holds many counts of this clone. At one end the junction does not follow the germline gene, possibly because of a read error. J is TRBJ2-1 and V is TRBV7-3; D possibly corresponds to TRBD2 (6 bases). The CDR3 has 15 residues. CDR1 SGHTA and CDR2 FQGTGA come from the germline V gene. Written as DNA, the CDR3 is TGTGCCAGCAGCTCATGGGGGGACTCCCACAATGAGCAGTTCTTC. Amino acids: CASSSWGDSHNEQFF.

As concerns this clone: The identical CDR3 is also encoded by other nucleotide sequences in the sample. The chain has TRBV6-5 and TRBJ1-2; D might be TRBD1 (6 bases). Germline V lookup: CDR1 MNHEY, CDR2 SVGAGI. V lost 6 bases and J 4 bases, leaving 9 bases between the germline ends. The CDR3 loop spans 12 amino acids. CDR3: CASRDSSYGYTF. In DNA form, the CDR3 reads TGTGCCAGCAGGGACAGTAGCTATGGCTACACCTTC.

This chain links TRBV30 with TRBJ2-4; D is unresolved. Germline V gives CDR1 GTSNPN, CDR2 SVGIG (reference sequence). This CDR3 spans 12 amino acids. DNA for the CDR3: TGTGCGTTAGGTCTCGTCAAAAACATTCAGTACTTC. Its protein product is CALGLVKNIQYF. Together with reference TRBV30 and TRBJ2-4, the CDR3 gives the full variable domain: SQTIHQWPATLVQPVGSPLSLECTVEGTSNPNLYWYRQAAGRGLQLLFYSVGIGQISSEVPQNLSASRPQDRQFILSSKKLLLSDSGFYLCALGLVKNIQYFGAGTRLSVL.

J is TRBJ2-3 and V is TRBV2; D remains unclear. The CDR3 covers 13 residues. CDR1 and CDR2 (germline): SNHLY, FYNNEI. Trimming left V 4 bases short and J 1 base short, with 6 bases between. The CDR3 sequence: CASSGSGTDTQYF. The CDR3, as DNA: TGTGCCAGCAGTGGATCGGGCACAGATACGCAGTATTTT.